This TCR beta chain was captured in a study of human T cells and chemical hapten exposure. Study-wide context: 0.01% DPC was applied to the upper back in patch tests, which were read at 6 days. Whole-study findings and limits: Once DPC sensitization occurred, TCRs above 1 in 1000 frequency showed no change.

Concerning this clonotype itself: The target antigen is unknown.

MiXCR, run by TCRdb on the RACE reads, gives a single entry per CDR3 protein. Found here are about 80,000 distinct CDR3 sequences, 13% to 15% of them singletons; the top ten hold about 4.9%. The time point here: pre-sensitization, week 0. The treatment denotes: therapeutic diphenylcyclopropenone sensitization with weekly scalp DPC. Alopecia patients between 18 and 70 years old and suitable for DPC were used as donors. The J segment lost 4 bases and the V segment lost 4 bases, leaving 6 bases of the junction unmatched. The CDR3 is 15 residues long. CDR1 and CDR2 from the germline V gene are SEHNR and FQNEAQ (reference sequence).

The chain is built from TRBV7-9 and TRBJ2-5; 10 bases map to TRBD1. The source was whole blood, collected in connection with sensitization to the hapten diphenylcyclopropenone (DPC). The TCR comes from a woman aged 45-65 years with alopecia areata. Some clones in this sample may be carry-over from other donors' samples. DNA of the CDR3: TGTGCCAGCAGCTCCTCCAGGACAGGGGGAGAGACCCAGTACTTC. This translates into CASSSSRTGGETQYF. Filled out from reference TRBV7-9 and TRBJ2-5, the complete variable domain reads DTGVSQNPRHKITKRGQNVTFRCDPISEHNRLYWYRQTLGQGPEFLTYFQNEAQLEKSRLLSDRFSAERPKGSFSTLEIQRTEQGDSAMYLCASSSSRTGGETQYFGPGTRLLVL.